A selection of T cell receptor beta chains follows, all from one sample in a study of response to subunit inactivated influenza vaccine. Each CDR3 protein gets one entry after TCRdb re-called the RT-PCR reads with MiXCR. The sample contains about 480,000 distinct CDR3 sequences, approximately 10% of which appear only once. The sequencing used PBMCs from blood, collected 45 days after vaccination. These receptors came from a man over 45 who received an inactivated influenza vaccine. Both conserved end residues are trimmed from each CDR3. Fields, in order: V gene, J gene, CDR3 protein.

>TRBV12-3/TRBV12-4|TRBJ2-3
ASRLAGLDTQY
>TRBV6-5|TRBJ2-2
ASSYGQGDTGELF
>TRBV29-1|TRBJ2-7
SVEDPGLAGTYEQY
>TRBV3-1|TRBJ2-1
ASSQARGEQF
>TRBV11-1|TRBJ2-7
ASSLVTSGRIYEQY
>TRBV29-1|TRBJ2-3
SVVQNTDTQY
>TRBV9|TRBJ1-5
ASSDGQGFDQPQH
>TRBV9|TRBJ2-3
ASSRGIVTDTQY
>TRBV20-1|TRBJ2-7
SAQPTPGLAGYEQY
>TRBV7-2|TRBJ2-5
ASSLGFGTGQETQY
>TRBV11-2|TRBJ2-1
ASSLGQGRSYNEQF
>TRBV20-1|TRBJ2-5
SAYTGRWETQY
>TRBV27|TRBJ2-7
ASYLQGRPYEQY
>TRBV9|TRBJ2-2
ASTGRTNTGELF
>TRBV12-3/TRBV12-4|TRBJ1-4
ASSFRQGLNEKLF
>TRBV11-2|TRBJ1-5
ASSKDRVNQPQH
>TRBV18|TRBJ2-7
ASSPRQGGEQY